This T cell receptor (beta chain) is from a study of T cell responses to AZD1222 COVID-19 vaccine. Data came from immunoSEQ multiplex PCR; TCRdb stores just in-frame clones and leaves some out. Of over 100,000 clones in the sample, roughly 85% were seen once. Study-wide results and caveats: There were mostly white British donors and more females than males, and clonal diversity was possibly underestimated. The study reported that nearly half of spike-specific TCRs target unmutated variant regions.

Germline CDR1 reads LNHDA; CDR2 reads SQIVND (reference sequence). V lost 7 bases to trimming and J lost 8 bases; unmatched junction nucleotides: 9. There are 14 residues in the CDR3. With regard to this clone: Its antigen is not identified.

This TCR was recovered from an adult who received the MenACWY meningococcal vaccine as a control. Material: peripheral blood, obtained 28 days after the second dose of the MenACWY control vaccine. This chain joins TRBV19 and TRBJ1-1; 11 nucleotides agree with TRBD1. The CDR3 coding sequence is TGTGCCAGTACCTCTGGACAGGGGGCGGGGGAAGCTTTCTTT. This encodes CASTSGQGAGEAFF.